These 17 T cell receptor beta chains came from one sample sequenced in a study of blood T cell repertoires in COVID-19. Repertoires were generated with immunoSEQ multiplex PCR, while TCRdb's copy carries only in-frame clones and drops some. The sample lists about 170,000 clones, around 80% occurring once. Specimen: peripheral blood. Receptors were obtained from a woman in her 70s with acute or convalescent COVID-19.

The V gene is TRBV29-1, the J gene TRBJ1-5, with a weak D call TRBD1 (6 bases). Trimming stripped 4 bases from V and 5 bases from J, with 15 bases between. From germline, CDR1 is SQVTM and CDR2 ANQGSEA. CDR3 size: 14 residues. In DNA form, the CDR3 reads TGCAGCGTTGTTTTGGGGGCAACTGATCAGCCCCAGCATTTT. Residues: CSVVLGATDQPQHF. Supplemented by reference TRBV29-1 and TRBJ1-5, the full variable domain reads SAVISQKPSRDICQRGTSLTIQCQVDSQVTMMFWYRQQPGQSLTLIATANQGSEATYESGFVIDKFPISRPNLTFSTLTVSNMSPEDSSIYLCSVVLGATDQPQHFGDGTRLSIL.

V is TRBV5-1 and J is TRBJ1-4; D possibly corresponds to TRBD1 (5 bases). Trimming stripped 0 bases from V and 5 bases from J, with 14 bases between. CDR1 and CDR2 (germline): SGHRS, YFSETQ. CDR3 length: 16 residues. The CDR3 reads CASSLAVGGGNEKLFF. The CDR3 DNA reads TGCGCCAGCAGCTTGGCCGTCGGGGGTGGGAATGAAAAACTGTTTTTT.

V and J are TRBV5-6 and TRBJ2-4, with a tentative D call TRBD1 (6 bases). The CDR3 is 16 amino acids. Germline loops: CDR1 SGHDT, CDR2 YYEEEE. V lost 0 bases, J lost 3 bases, and 13 bases lay in between. The CDR3 protein is CASSLGTVIHKNIQYF. CDR3 coding DNA: TGTGCCAGCAGCTTGGGGACAGTCATCCACAAAAACATTCAGTACTTC.

This clone turned up a few times. The chain carries TRBV27 and TRBJ1-4; TRBD1 matches 7 bases. The CDR3 runs 17 residues. CDR1 is MNHEY, CDR2 SMNVEV, per germline (reference sequence). V lost 2 bases and J lost 4; bases outside the gene matches: 10. CDR3 region: CASSLRGRKGVNEKLFF. The CDR3 bases are TGTGCCAGCAGTTTAAGGGGGCGGAAGGGAGTTAATGAAAAACTGTTTTTT. The full variable domain, with the rest looked up from reference TRBV27 and TRBJ1-4, is EAQVTQNPRYLITVTGKKLTVTCSQNMNHEYMSWYRQDPGLGLRQIYYSMNVEVTDKGDVPEGYKVSRKEKRNFPLILESPSPNQTSLYFCASSLRGRKGVNEKLFFGSGTQLSVL.

V is TRBV28 and J is TRBJ2-2; 7 bases match TRBD1. With V trimmed by 7 bases and J by 6 bases, 14 bases remained unmatched. The CDR3 spans 16 residues. CDR1 is MDHEN and CDR2 is SYDVKM in the germline V gene. CDR3 region: CASTPNRGWWAGELFF. Written as DNA, the CDR3 is TGTGCCAGCACGCCGAACAGGGGTTGGTGGGCCGGGGAGCTGTTTTTT.

The rearrangement joins TRBV25-1 to TRBJ2-2; 9 nucleotides align to TRBD1. J gave up 5 bases and V 3 bases, and 4 bases lay outside the gene matches. Germline lookup yields CDR1 MGHDK and CDR2 SYGVNS. There are 15 residues in the CDR3. The CDR3 DNA reads as TGTGCCAGCAGTGACCCTGGACAGGGGACCGGGGAGCTGTTTTTT. Amino acid sequence: CASSDPGQGTGELFF.

The CDR3 is CARSLSGMRASSYNEQFF. The CDR3 coding sequence is TGTGCCAGAAGCTTGAGTGGTATGCGCGCTAGCTCCTACAATGAGCAGTTCTTC. The chain couples TRBV5-3 to TRBJ2-1; D is uncertain. TRBV5-3 is recorded as an ORF, its role being uncertain. Trimming took off 1 base at V and 0 bases at J, with 17 bases between the two ends. This CDR3 comprises 18 residues.

This chain uses TRBV19 with TRBJ2-2; 8 bases agree with TRBD1. V shed 4 bases and J 3 bases; nucleotides not matched to a gene: 1. Germline V gene sequence: CDR1 LNHDA, CDR2 SQIVND (reference sequence). This CDR3 has 14 residues. CDR3 in DNA: TGTGCCAGTAGTAGGACAGGGCACACCGGGGAGCTGTTTTTT. It yields the protein CASSRTGHTGELFF.

This rearrangement joins TRBV29-1 to TRBJ1-5, with a possible D match to TRBD1 (6 bases). Germline V gene lookup returns CDR1 SQVTM and CDR2 ANQGSEA. V lost 5 bases and J lost 6, with 14 bases in between. This CDR3 has 13 amino acids. The CDR3 nucleotides read TGCAGCGTTAGGGAGGGGGAGGTTCAGCCCCAGCATTTT. The encoded protein is CSVREGEVQPQHF.

The rearrangement joins TRBV7-8 to TRBJ1-4; 8 nucleotides agree with TRBD1. V trimming: 3 bases; J trimming: 7 bases; junction bases outside the gene matches: 13. The germline V gene has CDR1 SGHVS and CDR2 FQNEAQ. CDR3 length equals 17 residues. CDR3 loop: CASSFGPTGGLSEKLFF. The DNA of the CDR3 is TGTGCCAGCAGCTTTGGGCCTACAGGGGGATTAAGTGAAAAACTGTTTTTT.

This clone was seen once. The chain recombines TRBV5-1 with TRBJ2-5; perhaps TRBD1 as D (5 bases). V was pared by 6 bases and J by 2 bases, with 20 bases between. This CDR3 is built from 16 residues. Germline CDR1 reads SGHRS; CDR2 reads YFSETQ. The CDR3: CASTEYGHGFQETQYF. The CDR3 DNA reads TGCGCCAGCACCGAATACGGACACGGTTTTCAAGAGACCCAGTACTTC.

This clone has a handful of counts. This rearrangement joins TRBV2 to TRBJ1-3; D call uncertain. V was pared by 4 bases and J by 0 bases, with 7 bases between. The CDR3 is 14 residues long. Germline V CDR1 and CDR2: SNHLY, FYNNEI. This CDR3 is CASSGLASGNTIYF. The DNA of the CDR3 is TGTGCCAGCAGTGGACTGGCCTCTGGAAACACCATATATTTT.

This chain joins TRBV4-2 and TRBJ2-3, with D perhaps matching TRBD2 (6 bases). Germline loops: CDR1 LGHNA, CDR2 YNFKEQ. The CDR3 extends over 16 amino acids. The V and J ends lost 0 bases and 0 bases respectively, with 10 bases between them. The CDR3 loop reads CASSQDLRGSTDTQYF. CDR3 in DNA: TGTGCCAGCAGCCAAGATCTACGGGGGAGCACAGATACGCAGTATTTT.

This chain joins TRBV27 and TRBJ2-5, with D perhaps TRBD2 (5 bases). V lost 7 bases to trimming and J lost 2 bases, with 11 bases between them. The CDR3 spans 13 residues. CDR1 MNHEY and CDR2 SMNVEV come from the germline V gene (reference sequence). The DNA for the CDR3 is TGTGCCAGCACCGGACGGGAACAAGAGACCCAGTACTTC. Translating gives CASTGREQETQYF.

The chain combines TRBV24-1 with TRBJ1-2; D is possibly TRBD1 (6 bases). Trimming cost V 3 bases and J 7 bases, with 23 bases left between them. Germline lookup yields CDR1 KGHDR and CDR2 SFDVKD. The CDR3 spans 17 residues. This chain's CDR3 is CATSDPSTSPTGFGYTF. In DNA form, the CDR3 reads TGTGCCACCAGTGATCCGTCAACGTCTCCTACAGGGTTTGGCTACACCTTC.

The chain carries TRBV7-2 and TRBJ2-1, with D tentatively TRBD2 (5 bases). This CDR3 contains 15 residues. The germline CDR1 and CDR2 sequences are SGHTA and FQGNSA. With 3 bases removed from V and 2 bases from J, the gap between germline ends came to 11 bases. Here the CDR3 DNA reads TGTGCCAGCAGCTTCGGGAATAATGCCTACAATGAGCAGTTCTTC. Its protein product is CASSFGNNAYNEQFF.

CDR3 residues: CASSPLRGQGQQQYF. The CDR3 bases are TGTGCCAGCAGCCCCCTTAGGGGACAGGGGCAGCAGCAGTACTTC. The chain couples TRBV7-2 to TRBJ2-7, with 10 positions matching TRBD1. Germline CDR1 SGHTA, CDR2 FQGNSA. Losses at the gene ends were 5 bases for V and 8 bases for J; bases not matched to a gene: 12. The CDR3 spans 15 residues.